This passage covers 6 T cell receptor beta chains from one sample sequenced in a study of cytomegalovirus exposure and HLA in healthy donors. In the PCR, 60 Vbeta and 13 Jbeta primers were used. TCRdb keeps only in-frame clones here, not all; method: immunoSEQ multiplex PCR. Of 100,000 to 150,000 clones in the sample, just under 80% were seen once. The source material was PBMCs. These receptors all come from a male donor in good health and CMV-seronegative.

The DNA for the CDR3 is TGCGCCAGCAGCTTGGGAGGGTCTCTCAGCGACGAGCAGTACTTC. This translates into CASSLGGSLSDEQYF. The rearrangement joins TRBV5-1 to TRBJ2-7; D is perhaps TRBD2 (5 bases). There are 15 residues in the CDR3. From germline, CDR1 is SGHRS and CDR2 YFSETQ. V was clipped by 0 bases and J by 5 bases, with 15 bases between them.

This chain uses TRBV7-9 with TRBJ1-2; possibly TRBD1 for D (5 bases). Germline V gives CDR1 SEHNR, CDR2 FQNEAQ (reference sequence). CDR3 length: 14 amino acids. The ends were cut back, 5 bases at V and 1 base at J, with 11 bases in the middle. The CDR3 spells CASSPQTVNYGYTF. Written as DNA, the CDR3 is TGTGCCAGCAGCCCACAGACAGTTAACTATGGCTACACCTTC.

DNA of the CDR3: TGTGCCAGCAGCTTAGGGGAAACTCGCGGGGGGGCCTTGGAGACCCAGTACTTC. This codes for CASSLGETRGGALETQYF. The V and J genes are TRBV11-2 and TRBJ2-5; 9 nucleotides align to TRBD2. Losses at the gene ends were 1 base for V and 5 bases for J; bases not matched to a gene: 14. The CDR3 has 18 amino acids. Germline CDR1 reads SGHAT; CDR2 reads FQNNGV.

The J gene is TRBJ2-1, the V gene TRBV15; 16 nucleotides line up with TRBD2. CDR1 and CDR2 from the germline V gene are LNHNV and YYDKDF (reference sequence). J lost 4 bases, V lost 5 bases, and 11 bases had no gene match. This CDR3 has 19 residues. CDR3: CATSPYGTSGGASYNEQFF. The CDR3 DNA reads TGTGCCACCAGCCCTTATGGGACTAGCGGGGGGGCTTCATACAATGAGCAGTTCTTC.

The V gene is TRBV30, the J gene TRBJ2-7, with D possibly being TRBD1 (6 bases). Trimming left V 4 bases short and J 7 bases short, with 11 bases between. Germline V gene lookup returns CDR1 GTSNPN and CDR2 SVGIG (reference sequence). CDR3 length: 11 residues. CDR3 protein: CAWKGVWEQYF. In DNA, the CDR3 is TGTGCCTGGAAGGGGGTGTGGGAGCAGTACTTC.

The chain carries TRBV10-3 and TRBJ1-6; TRBD1 matches at 8 bases. Trimming removed 11 bases from V and 6 bases from J; junction bases left unmatched: 6. CDR1 and CDR2 (germline): ENHRY, SYGVKD. This CDR3 is built from 13 residues. DNA for the CDR3: TGTGCCGGACAGGGAAGTGGTAATTCACCCCTCCACTTT. Its translation is CAGQGSGNSPLHF.